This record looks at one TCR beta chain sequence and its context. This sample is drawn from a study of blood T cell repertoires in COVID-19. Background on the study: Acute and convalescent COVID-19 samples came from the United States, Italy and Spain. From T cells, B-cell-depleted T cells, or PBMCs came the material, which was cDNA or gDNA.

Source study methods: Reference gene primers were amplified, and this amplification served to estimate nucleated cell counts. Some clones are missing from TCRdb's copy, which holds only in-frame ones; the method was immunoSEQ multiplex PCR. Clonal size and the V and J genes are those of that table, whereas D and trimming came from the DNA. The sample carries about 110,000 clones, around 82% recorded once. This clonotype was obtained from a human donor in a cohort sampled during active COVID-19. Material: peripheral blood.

CDR3 amino acids: CASSFTVTNTGELFF. The CDR3 DNA follows: TGTGCCAGCAGCTTCACAGTTACGAACACCGGGGAGCTGTTTTTT. The chain combines TRBV5-6 with TRBJ2-2, with D hard to call. This CDR3 has 15 amino acids. Trimming pared 2 bases from V and 0 bases from J, leaving 8 bases between. The germline V gene encodes CDR1 SGHDT and CDR2 YYEEEE.